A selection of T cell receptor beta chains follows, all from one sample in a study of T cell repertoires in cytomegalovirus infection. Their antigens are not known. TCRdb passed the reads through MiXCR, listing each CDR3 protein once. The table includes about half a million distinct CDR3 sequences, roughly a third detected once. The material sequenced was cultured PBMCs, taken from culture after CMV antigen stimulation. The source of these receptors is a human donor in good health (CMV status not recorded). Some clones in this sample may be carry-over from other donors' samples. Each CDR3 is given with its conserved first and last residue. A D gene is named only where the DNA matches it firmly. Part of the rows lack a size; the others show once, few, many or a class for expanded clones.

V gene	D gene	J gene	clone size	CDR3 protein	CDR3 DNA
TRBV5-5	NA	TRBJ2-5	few	CASSLFAASATQETQYF	TGTGCCAGCAGCTTGTTCGCAGCCTCCGCGACTCAAGAGACCCAGTACTTC
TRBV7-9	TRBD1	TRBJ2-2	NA	CASSRQGRIGELFF	TGTGCCAGCAGCAGACAGGGGAGAATCGGGGAGCTGTTTTTT
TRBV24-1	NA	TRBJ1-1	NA	CATSGPGDKAFF	TGTGCCACCAGTGGGCCAGGGGATAAGGCTTTCTTT
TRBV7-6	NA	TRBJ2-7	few	CASSLRGIVDEQYF	TGTGCCAGCAGCTTACGCGGGATAGTAGACGAGCAGTACTTC
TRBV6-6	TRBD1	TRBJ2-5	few	CASSYSPGQGAFETQYF	TGTGCCAGCAGTTACTCCCCGGGACAGGGGGCGTTTGAGACCCAGTACTTC
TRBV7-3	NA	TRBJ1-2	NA	CASSLNPKAMYGYTF	TGTGCCAGCAGCTTAAACCCAAAGGCTATGTATGGCTACACCTTC
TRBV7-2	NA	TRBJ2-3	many	CASSSRADTQYF	TGTGCCAGCAGCTCCAGGGCAGATACGCAGTATTTT
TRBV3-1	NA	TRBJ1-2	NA	CASSPSPGARRGYTF	TGTGCCAGCAGCCCAAGTCCCGGGGCGCGGCGTGGCTACACCTTC
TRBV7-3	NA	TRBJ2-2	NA	CASSLNGRGNTGELFF	TGTGCCAGCAGCTTAAATGGCAGGGGGAACACCGGGGAGCTGTTTTTT
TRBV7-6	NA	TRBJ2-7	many	CASSLGVSPSYEQYF	TGTGCCAGCAGCCTCGGGGTATCTCCGTCCTACGAGCAGTACTTC
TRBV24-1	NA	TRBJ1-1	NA	CATSVNNGYEAFF	TGTGCCACCAGTGTTAATAACGGTTATGAAGCTTTCTTT
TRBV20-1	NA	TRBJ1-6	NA	CSAKDSYNSPLHF	TGCAGTGCTAAGGACAGTTATAATTCACCCCTCCACTTT
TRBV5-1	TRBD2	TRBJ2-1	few	CASSLGLAAVGEQFF	TGCGCCAGCAGCTTGGGGCTAGCGGCCGTAGGTGAGCAGTTCTTC
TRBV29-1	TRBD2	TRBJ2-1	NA	CSVEAGGPYNEQFF	TGCAGCGTTGAAGCGGGAGGGCCCTACAATGAGCAGTTCTTC
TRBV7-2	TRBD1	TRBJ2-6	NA	CASTGTGGPGANVLTF	TGTGCCAGCACCGGGACAGGGGGTCCTGGGGCCAACGTCCTGACTTTC
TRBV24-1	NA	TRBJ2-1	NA	CATSDGFYEQFF	TGTGCCACCAGTGACGGTTTTTATGAGCAGTTCTTC
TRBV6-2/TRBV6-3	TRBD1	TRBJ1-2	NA	CASSYRRTGGHGYTF	TGTGCCAGCAGTTACCGACGGACAGGGGGCCATGGCTACACCTTC
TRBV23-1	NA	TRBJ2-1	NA	CASRRISGPLGNEQFF	TGCGCCAGCAGGAGAATTAGCGGCCCCTTGGGGAATGAGCAGTTCTTC
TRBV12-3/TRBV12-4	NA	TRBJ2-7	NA	CASSLQGSEQYF	TGTGCCAGCAGTCTCCAGGGGTCGGAGCAGTACTTC
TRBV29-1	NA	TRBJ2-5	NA	CSVEEQRQETQYF	TGCAGCGTTGAAGAGCAACGGCAAGAGACCCAGTACTTC
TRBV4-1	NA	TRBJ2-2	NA	CASSQVTGNTGELFF	TGCGCCAGCAGCCAAGTGACAGGGAACACCGGGGAGCTGTTTTTT
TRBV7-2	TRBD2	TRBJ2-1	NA	CASSSPAGAISYNEQFF	TGTGCCAGCAGCTCTCCCGCGGGAGCCATCTCCTACAATGAGCAGTTCTTC
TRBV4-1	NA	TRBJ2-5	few	CASSQDGGGSIETQYF	TGCGCCAGCAGCCAAGATGGGGGCGGGAGTATAGAGACCCAGTACTTC
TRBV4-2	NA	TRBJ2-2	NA	CASSQETGRTGELFF	TGTGCCAGCAGCCAAGAAACAGGGCGGACCGGGGAGCTGTTTTTT
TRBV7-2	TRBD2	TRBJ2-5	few	CASRPGGQETQYF	TGTGCCAGCAGGCCGGGGGGCCAAGAGACCCAGTACTTC
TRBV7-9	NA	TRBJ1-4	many	CASSLGNYEKLFF	TGTGCCAGCAGCTTAGGGAACTATGAAAAACTGTTTTTT
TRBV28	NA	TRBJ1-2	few	CASSLVEGYYGYTF	TGTGCCAGCAGTCTTGTTGAGGGTTACTATGGCTACACCTTC
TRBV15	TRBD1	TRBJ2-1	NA	CATSNPRQGSYNEQFF	TGTGCCACCAGCAACCCCCGACAGGGGTCCTACAATGAGCAGTTCTTC
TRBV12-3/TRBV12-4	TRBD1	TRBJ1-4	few	CASSHYLLGQGANEKLFF	TGTGCCAGCAGTCACTACCTATTGGGACAGGGTGCTAATGAAAAACTGTTTTTT
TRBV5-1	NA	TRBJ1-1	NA	CASSLLGERTEAFF	TGCGCCAGCAGCTTGTTGGGGGAAAGAACTGAAGCTTTCTTT
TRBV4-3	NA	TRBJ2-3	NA	CASSQERTDTQYF	TGCGCCAGCAGCCAAGAACGCACAGATACGCAGTATTTT
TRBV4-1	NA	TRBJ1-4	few	CASSQEGTGLNEKLFF	TGCGCCAGCAGCCAAGAAGGGACGGGGCTCAATGAAAAACTGTTTTTT